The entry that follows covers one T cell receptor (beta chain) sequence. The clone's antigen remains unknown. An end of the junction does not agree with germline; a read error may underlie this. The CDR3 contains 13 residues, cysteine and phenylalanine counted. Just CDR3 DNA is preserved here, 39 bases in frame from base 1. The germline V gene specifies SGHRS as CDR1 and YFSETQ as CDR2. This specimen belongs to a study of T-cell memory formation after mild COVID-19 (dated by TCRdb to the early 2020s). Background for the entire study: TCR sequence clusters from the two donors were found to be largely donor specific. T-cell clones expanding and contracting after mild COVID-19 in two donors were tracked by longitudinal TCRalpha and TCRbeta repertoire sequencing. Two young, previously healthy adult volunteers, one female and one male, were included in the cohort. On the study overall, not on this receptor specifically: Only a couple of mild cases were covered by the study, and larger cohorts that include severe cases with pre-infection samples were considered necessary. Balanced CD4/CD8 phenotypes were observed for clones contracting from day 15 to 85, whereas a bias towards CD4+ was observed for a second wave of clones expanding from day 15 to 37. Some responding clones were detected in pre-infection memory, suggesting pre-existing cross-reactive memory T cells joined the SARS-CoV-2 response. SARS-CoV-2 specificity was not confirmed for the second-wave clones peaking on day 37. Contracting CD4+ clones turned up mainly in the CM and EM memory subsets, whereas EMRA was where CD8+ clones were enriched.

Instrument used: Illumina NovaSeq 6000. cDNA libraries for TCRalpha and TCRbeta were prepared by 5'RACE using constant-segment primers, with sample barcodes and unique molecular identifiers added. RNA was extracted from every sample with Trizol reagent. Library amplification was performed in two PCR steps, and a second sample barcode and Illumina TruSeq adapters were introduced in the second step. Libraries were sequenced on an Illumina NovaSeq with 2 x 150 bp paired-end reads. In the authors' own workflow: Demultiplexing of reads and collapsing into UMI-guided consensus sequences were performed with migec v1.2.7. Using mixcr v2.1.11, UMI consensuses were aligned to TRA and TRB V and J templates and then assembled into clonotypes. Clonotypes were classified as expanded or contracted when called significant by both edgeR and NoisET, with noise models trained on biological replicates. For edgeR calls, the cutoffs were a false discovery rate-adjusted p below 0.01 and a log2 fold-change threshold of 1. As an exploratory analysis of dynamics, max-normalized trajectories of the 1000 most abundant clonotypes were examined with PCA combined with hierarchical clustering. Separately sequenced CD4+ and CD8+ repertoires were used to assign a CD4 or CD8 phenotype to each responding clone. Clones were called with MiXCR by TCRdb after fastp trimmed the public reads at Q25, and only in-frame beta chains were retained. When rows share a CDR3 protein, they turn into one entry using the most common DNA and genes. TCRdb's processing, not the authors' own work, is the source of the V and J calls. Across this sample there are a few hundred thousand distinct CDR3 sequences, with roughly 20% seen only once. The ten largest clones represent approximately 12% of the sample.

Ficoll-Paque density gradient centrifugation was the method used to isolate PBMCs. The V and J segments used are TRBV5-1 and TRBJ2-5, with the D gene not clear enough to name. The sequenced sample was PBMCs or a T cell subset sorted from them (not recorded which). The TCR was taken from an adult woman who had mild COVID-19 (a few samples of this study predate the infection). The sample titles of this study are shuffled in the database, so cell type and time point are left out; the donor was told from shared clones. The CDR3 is CASSGEMQETQYF. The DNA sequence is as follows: TGCGCCAGCAGCGGAGAAATGCAAGAAACCCAGTACTTC. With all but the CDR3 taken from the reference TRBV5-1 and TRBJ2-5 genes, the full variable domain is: KAGVTQTPRYLIKTRGQQVTLSCSPISGHRSVSWYQQTPGQGLQFLFEYFSETQRNKGNFPGRFSGRQFSNSRSEMNVSTLELGDSALYLCASSGEMQETQYFGPGTRLLVL.